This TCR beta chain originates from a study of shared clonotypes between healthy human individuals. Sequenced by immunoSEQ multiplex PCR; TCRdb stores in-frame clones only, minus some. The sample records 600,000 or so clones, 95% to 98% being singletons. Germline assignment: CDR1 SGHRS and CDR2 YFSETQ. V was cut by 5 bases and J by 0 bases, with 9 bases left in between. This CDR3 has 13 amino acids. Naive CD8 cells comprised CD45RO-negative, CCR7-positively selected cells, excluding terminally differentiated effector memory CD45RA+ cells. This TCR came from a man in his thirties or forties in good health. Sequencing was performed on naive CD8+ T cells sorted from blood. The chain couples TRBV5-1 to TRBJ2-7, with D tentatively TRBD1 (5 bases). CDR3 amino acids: CASRGLISYEQYF. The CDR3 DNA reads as TGCGCCAGCAGGGGGCTAATCTCCTACGAGCAGTACTTC.